This TCR beta chain was observed in a study of T cells in Graves' hyperthyroidism and ophthalmopathy. This clonotype was recorded at least ten times. This CDR3 spans 13 amino acids. V lost 5 bases, J lost 5 bases, and 1 base stayed unmatched. The germline V gene has CDR1 KGHSH and CDR2 LQKENI. Amplified TCR beta CDR3 regions derived from RNA transcripts. First-round RT-PCR of the TCR CDR3 relied on the HTBI primer set. Each CDR3 protein is one row after TCRdb ran MiXCR on the multiplex PCR reads. The sample carries fewer than 900,000 distinct CDR3 sequences, around 15% recorded once. The sequenced material came from blood. The chain has TRBV18 and TRBJ2-1, with 9 nucleotides matching TRBD2. The origin of this receptor is a man younger than 30 with Graves' hyperthyroidism. CDR3 DNA sequence: TGTGCCAGCTCAAGACTAGCGGACAATGAGCAGTTCTTC. This encodes CASSRLADNEQFF. Drawing the rest from reference TRBV18 and TRBJ2-1, the complete variable domain is NAGVMQNPRHLVRRRGQEARLRCSPMKGHSHVYWYRQLPEEGLKFMVYLQKENIIDESGMPKERFSAEFPKEGPSILRIQQVVRGDSAAYFCASSRLADNEQFFGPGTRLTVL.